Listed below are T cell receptor beta chains from one sample, sequenced in a study of cytomegalovirus exposure and HLA in healthy donors. Some clones are missing from TCRdb's copy, which holds only in-frame ones; the method was immunoSEQ multiplex PCR. The data hold approximately 200,000 clones, with under 85% observed a single time. The source material was PBMCs. These receptors all stem from a woman under 30 in good health and CMV-seronegative. CDR3s include the opening cysteine and the closing phenylalanine or tryptophan.

v_gene	j_gene	CDR3aa
TRBV14	TRBJ2-3	CASSQGDSITGTDTQYF
TRBV4-3	TRBJ2-3	CASSQVGRGRTDTQYF
TRBV6-5	TRBJ1-6	CATGDNSPLHF
TRBV2	TRBJ1-5	CASSEVRGGNQPQHF
TRBV12-5	TRBJ1-1	CASGREPGGTEAFF
TRBV5-8	TRBJ2-2	CASSSEPGTGELFF
TRBV6-1	TRBJ1-2	CASSHSGTRDGYTF
TRBV7-6	TRBJ2-7	CASSFSGTAPLSSYEQYF
TRBV14	TRBJ2-1	CASSPSGSEQFF
TRBV2	TRBJ2-1	CASTRGKGSYNEQFF
TRBV28	TRBJ1-4	CASSLASGTTPEKLFF
TRBV11-3	TRBJ2-3	CASSLVQTDTQYF
TRBV28	TRBJ2-5	CASSLSGTGGAQTQYF
TRBV19	TRBJ1-2	CASGQNYGYTF
TRBV15	TRBJ1-5	CATSREGQGARIDQPQHF
TRBV28	TRBJ2-7	CASRGTGVIRYF
TRBV19	TRBJ1-4	CASSRRGGNEKLFF
TRBV29-1	TRBJ1-2	CSVGGGQSGYTF
TRBV27	TRBJ1-5	CASIRDRGFGNQPQHF
TRBV19	TRBJ1-3	CASEEGGGNTIYF
TRBV5-1	TRBJ1-1	CASRSYMNTEAFF
TRBV5-1	TRBJ2-3	CASSLDGRGHTDTQYF